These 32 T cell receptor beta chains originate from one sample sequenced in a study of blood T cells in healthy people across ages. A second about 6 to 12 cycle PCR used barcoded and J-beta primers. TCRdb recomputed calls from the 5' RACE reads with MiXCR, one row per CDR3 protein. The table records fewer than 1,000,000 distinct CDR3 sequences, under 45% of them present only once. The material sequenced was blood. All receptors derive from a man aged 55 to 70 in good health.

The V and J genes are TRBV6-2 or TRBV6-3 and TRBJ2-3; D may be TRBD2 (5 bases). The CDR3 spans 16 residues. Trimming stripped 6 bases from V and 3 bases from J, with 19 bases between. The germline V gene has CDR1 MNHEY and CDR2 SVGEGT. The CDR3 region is CASSLEGEGFTDTQYF. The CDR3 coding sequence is TGTGCCAGCAGCTTGGAAGGCGAGGGCTTTACAGATACGCAGTATTTT.

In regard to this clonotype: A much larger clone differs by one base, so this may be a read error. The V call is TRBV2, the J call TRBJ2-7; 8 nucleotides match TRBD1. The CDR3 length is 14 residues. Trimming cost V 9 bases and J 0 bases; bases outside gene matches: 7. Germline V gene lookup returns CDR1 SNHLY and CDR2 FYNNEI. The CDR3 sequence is CARTRQGSSYEQYF. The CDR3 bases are TGTGCCAGAACAAGACAGGGGAGCTCCTACGAGCAGTACTTC. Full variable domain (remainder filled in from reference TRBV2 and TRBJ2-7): EPEVTQTPSHQVTQMGQEVILRCVPISNHLYFYWYRQILGQKVEFLVSFYNNEISEKSEIFDDQFSVERPDGSNFTLKIRSTKLEDSAMYFCARTRQGSSYEQYFGPGTRLTVT.

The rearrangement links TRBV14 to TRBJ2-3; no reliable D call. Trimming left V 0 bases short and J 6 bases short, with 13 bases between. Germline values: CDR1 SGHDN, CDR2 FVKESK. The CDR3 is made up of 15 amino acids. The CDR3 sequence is CASSQDDLRWDTQYF. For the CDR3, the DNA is TGTGCCAGCAGCCAAGATGACCTTCGGTGGGATACGCAGTATTTT.

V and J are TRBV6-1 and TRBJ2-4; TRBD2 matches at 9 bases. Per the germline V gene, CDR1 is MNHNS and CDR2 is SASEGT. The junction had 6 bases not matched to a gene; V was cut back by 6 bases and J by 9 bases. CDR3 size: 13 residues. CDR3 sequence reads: CASSAGGQGIQYF. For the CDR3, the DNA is TGTGCCAGCAGCGCGGGGGGGCAGGGCATTCAGTACTTC.

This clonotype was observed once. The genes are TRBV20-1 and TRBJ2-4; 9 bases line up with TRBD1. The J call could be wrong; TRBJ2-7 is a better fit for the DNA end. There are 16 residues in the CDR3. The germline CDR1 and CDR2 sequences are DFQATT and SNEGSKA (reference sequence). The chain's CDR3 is CSARGGGGQGLYEQYF. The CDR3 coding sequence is TGCAGTGCTAGAGGAGGAGGTGGACAGGGGTTATACGAGCAGTACTTC.

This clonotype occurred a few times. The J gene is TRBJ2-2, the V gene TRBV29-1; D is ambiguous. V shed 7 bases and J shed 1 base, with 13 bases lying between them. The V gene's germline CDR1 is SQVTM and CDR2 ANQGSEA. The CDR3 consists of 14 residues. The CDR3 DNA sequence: TGCAGCGCCACAATAGACTGGAACACCGGGGAGCTGTTTTTT. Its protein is CSATIDWNTGELFF.

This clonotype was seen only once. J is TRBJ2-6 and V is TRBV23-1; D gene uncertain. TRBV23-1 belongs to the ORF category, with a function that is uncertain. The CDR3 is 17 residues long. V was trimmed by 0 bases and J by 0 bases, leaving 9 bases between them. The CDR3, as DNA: TGCGCCAGCAGTCAATCGACTGGCATCTCTGGGGCCAACGTCCTGACTTTC. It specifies CASSQSTGISGANVLTF.

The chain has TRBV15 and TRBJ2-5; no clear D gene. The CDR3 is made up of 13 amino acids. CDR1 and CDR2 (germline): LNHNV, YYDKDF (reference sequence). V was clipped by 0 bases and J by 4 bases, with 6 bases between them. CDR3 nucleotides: TGTGCCACCAGCAGAGATGCCTCAGAGACCCAGTACTTC. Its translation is CATSRDASETQYF. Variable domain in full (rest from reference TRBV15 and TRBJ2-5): DAMVIQNPRYQVTQFGKPVTLSCSQTLNHNVMYWYQQKSSQAPKLLFHYYDKDFNNEADTPDNFQSRRPNTSFCFLDIRSPGLGDTAMYLCATSRDASETQYFGPGTRLLVL.

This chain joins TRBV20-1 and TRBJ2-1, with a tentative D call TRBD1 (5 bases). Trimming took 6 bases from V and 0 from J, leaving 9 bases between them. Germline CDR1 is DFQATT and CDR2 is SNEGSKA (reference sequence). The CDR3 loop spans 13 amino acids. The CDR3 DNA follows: TGCAGTGCCTATGACAGCTCCTACAATGAGCAGTTCTTC. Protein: CSAYDSSYNEQFF.

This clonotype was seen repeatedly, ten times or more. The CDR3 sequence: CASSRGAVNTEAFF. The CDR3 DNA is TGTGCCAGCTCTAGGGGGGCGGTGAACACTGAAGCTTTCTTT. This chain links TRBV27 with TRBJ1-1, with a possible D match to TRBD1 (6 bases). The CDR3 sequence is 14 residues long. Trimming shortened V by 8 bases and J by 0 bases, and 13 bases separated the two germline ends. CDR1 MNHEY and CDR2 SMNVEV come from the germline V gene (reference sequence).

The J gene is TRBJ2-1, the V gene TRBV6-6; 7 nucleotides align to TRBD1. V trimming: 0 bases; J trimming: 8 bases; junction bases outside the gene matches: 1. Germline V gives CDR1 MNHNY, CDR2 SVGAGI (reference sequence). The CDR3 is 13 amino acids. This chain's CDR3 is CASSYSTGDEQFF. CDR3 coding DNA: TGTGCCAGCAGTTACTCTACAGGGGATGAGCAGTTCTTC.

For the CDR3, the DNA is TGCGCCAGCAGCCAACGGGACATGGTAGGGACCCAGTACTTC. Translated: CASSQRDMVGTQYF. The chain combines TRBV4-3 with TRBJ2-7; possible D gene TRBD1, 6 bases. The J call may be faulty, since TRBJ2-5 better matches the DNA end. The CDR3 runs 14 residues. CDR1 is LGHNA and CDR2 is YSLEER in the germline V gene.

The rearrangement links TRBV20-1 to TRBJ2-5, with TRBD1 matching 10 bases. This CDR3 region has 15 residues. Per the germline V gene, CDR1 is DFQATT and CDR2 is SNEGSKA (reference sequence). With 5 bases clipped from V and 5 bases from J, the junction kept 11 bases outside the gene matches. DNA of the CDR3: TGCAGTGCTTCCTATTGGGACAGGGGAAGGGAGACCCAGTACTTC. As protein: CSASYWDRGRETQYF.

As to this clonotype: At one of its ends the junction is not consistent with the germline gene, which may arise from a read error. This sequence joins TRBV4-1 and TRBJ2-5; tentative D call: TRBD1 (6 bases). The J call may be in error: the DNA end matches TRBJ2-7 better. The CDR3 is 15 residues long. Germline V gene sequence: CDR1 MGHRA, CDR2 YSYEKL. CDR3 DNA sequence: TGCGCCAGCTGCCATGAAGCACAGGGATCCTACGAGCAGTACTTC. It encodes CASCHEAQGSYEQYF.

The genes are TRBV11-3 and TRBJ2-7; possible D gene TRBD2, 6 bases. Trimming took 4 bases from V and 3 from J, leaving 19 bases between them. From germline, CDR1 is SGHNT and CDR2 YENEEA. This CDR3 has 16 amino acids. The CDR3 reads CASSSDTGDGRYEQYF. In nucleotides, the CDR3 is TGTGCCAGCAGCTCAGACACGGGGGACGGCCGCTACGAGCAGTACTTC.

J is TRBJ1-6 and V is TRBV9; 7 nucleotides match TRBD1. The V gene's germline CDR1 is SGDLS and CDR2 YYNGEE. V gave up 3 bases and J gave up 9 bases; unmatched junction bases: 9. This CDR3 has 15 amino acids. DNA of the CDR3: TGTGCCAGCAGCGAGGGGGCGGGCGCCGGTTCACCCCTCCACTTT. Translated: CASSEGAGAGSPLHF.

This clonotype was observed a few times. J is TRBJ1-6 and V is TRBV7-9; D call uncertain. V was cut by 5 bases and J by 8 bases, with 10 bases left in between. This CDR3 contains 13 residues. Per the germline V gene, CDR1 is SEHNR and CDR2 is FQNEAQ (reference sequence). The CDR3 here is CASSHRHDSPLHF. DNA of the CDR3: TGTGCCAGCAGCCACCGACACGATTCACCCCTCCACTTT.

This chain's CDR3 is CASRSGGAYQETQYF. CDR3 bases: TGTGCCAGCAGAAGCGGGGGGGCCTACCAAGAGACCCAGTACTTC. V and J are TRBV19 and TRBJ2-5; 10 positions match TRBD2. V was pared by 9 bases and J by 0 bases, with 7 bases of the junction left unmatched. CDR1 is LNHDA and CDR2 is SQIVND in the germline V gene (reference sequence). This CDR3 spans 15 amino acids.

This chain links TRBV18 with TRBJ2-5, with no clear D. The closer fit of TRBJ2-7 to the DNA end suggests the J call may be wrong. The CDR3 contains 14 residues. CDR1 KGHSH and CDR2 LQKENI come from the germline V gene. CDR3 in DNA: TGTGCCAGCTCTCTTGAAACTTTGACCTACGAGCAGTACTTC. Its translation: CASSLETLTYEQYF.

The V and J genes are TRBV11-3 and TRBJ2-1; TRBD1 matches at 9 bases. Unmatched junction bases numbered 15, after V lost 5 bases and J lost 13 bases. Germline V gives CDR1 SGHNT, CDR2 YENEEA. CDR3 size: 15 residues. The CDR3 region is CASSLNGQGSETQFF. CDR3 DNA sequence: TGTGCCAGCAGCCTCAACGGACAGGGGTCAGAGACCCAGTTCTTC.

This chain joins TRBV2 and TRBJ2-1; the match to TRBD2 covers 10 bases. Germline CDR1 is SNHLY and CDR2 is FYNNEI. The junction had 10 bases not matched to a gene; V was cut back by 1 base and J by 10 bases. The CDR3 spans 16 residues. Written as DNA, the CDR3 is TGTGCCAGCAGTGAAGAAGTACTAGCGGGGTTAATGGAGCAGTTCTTC. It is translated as CASSEEVLAGLMEQFF.

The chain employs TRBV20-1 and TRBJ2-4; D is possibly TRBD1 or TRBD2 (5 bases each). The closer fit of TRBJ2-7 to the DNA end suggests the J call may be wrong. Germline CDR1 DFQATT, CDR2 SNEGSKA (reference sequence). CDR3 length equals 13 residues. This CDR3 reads CSARGETAYEQYF. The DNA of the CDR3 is TGCAGTGCTAGGGGGGAGACAGCCTACGAGCAGTACTTC.

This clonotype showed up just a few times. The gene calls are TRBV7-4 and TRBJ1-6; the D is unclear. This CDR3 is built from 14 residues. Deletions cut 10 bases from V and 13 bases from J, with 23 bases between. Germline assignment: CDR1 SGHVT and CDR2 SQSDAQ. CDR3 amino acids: CAIPLRASGDPLHF. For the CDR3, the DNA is TGTGCCATCCCGCTCCGGGCCAGCGGGGATCCCCTCCACTTT. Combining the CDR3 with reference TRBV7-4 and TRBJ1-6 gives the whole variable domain GAGVSQSPRYKVAKRGRDVALRCDSISGHVTLYWYRQTLGQGSEVLTYSQSDAQRDKSGRPSGRFSAERPERSVSTLKIQRTEQGDSAVYLCAIPLRASGDPLHFGNGTRLTVT.

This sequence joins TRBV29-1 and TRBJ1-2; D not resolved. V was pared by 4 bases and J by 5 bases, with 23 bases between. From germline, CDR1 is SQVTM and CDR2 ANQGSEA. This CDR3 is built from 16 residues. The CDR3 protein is CSVASGGPTGEYGYTF. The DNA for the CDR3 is TGCAGCGTTGCCTCGGGAGGGCCGACCGGGGAGTATGGCTACACCTTC.

The CDR3 nucleotides read TGTGCCAGCGGCTCGATACAGGGGAGCCGGGAGACCCAGTACTTC. This translates into CASGSIQGSRETQYF. This chain uses TRBV7-9 with TRBJ2-5; 7 bases are shared with TRBD1. CDR3 length equals 15 residues. The trim removed 8 bases at V and 5 bases at J, leaving 14 bases unmatched. Germline V gene data show CDR1 as SEHNR and CDR2 as FQNEAQ (reference sequence).

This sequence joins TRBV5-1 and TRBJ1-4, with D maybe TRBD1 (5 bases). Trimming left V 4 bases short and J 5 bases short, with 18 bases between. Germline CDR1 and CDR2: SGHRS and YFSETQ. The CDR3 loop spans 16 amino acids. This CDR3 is CASSRGTPRGNEKLFF. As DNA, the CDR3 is TGCGCCAGCAGCCGGGGGACTCCCCGGGGGAATGAAAAACTGTTTTTT.

CDR3 DNA: TGCAGTGCTCCCCACGATGGCTCTGGGGCCAACGTCCTGACTTTC. This gives the protein CSAPHDGSGANVLTF. The chain joins TRBV20-1 to TRBJ2-6; D call uncertain. CDR1 and CDR2 from the germline V gene are DFQATT and SNEGSKA (reference sequence). The CDR3 totals 15 residues. V was clipped by 5 bases and J by 0 bases, with 11 bases between them.

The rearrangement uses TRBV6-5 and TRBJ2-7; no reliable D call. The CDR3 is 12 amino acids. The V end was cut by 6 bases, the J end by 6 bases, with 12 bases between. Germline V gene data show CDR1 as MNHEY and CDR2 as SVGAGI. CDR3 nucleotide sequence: TGTGCCAGCAGACAATCCCCAGGCGAGCAGTACTTC. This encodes CASRQSPGEQYF.

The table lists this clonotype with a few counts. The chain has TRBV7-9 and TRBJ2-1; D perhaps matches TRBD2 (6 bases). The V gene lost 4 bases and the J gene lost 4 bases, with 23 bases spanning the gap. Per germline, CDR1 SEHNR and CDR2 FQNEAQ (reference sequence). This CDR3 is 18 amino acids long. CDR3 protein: CASSSPGGGGGLYNEQFF. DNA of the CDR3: TGTGCCAGCAGCTCCCCGGGCGGTGGCGGAGGACTATACAATGAGCAGTTCTTC. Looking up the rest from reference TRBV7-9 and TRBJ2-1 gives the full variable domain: DTGVSQNPRHKITKRGQNVTFRCDPISEHNRLYWYRQTLGQGPEFLTYFQNEAQLEKSRLLSDRFSAERPKGSFSTLEIQRTEQGDSAMYLCASSSPGGGGGLYNEQFFGPGTRLTVL.

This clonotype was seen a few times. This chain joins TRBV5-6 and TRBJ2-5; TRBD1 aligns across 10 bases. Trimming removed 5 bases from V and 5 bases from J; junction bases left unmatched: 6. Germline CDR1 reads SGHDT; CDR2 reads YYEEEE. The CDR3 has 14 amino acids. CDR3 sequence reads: CASSRQGAMETQYF. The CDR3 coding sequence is TGTGCCAGCAGTAGACAGGGGGCAATGGAGACCCAGTACTTC.

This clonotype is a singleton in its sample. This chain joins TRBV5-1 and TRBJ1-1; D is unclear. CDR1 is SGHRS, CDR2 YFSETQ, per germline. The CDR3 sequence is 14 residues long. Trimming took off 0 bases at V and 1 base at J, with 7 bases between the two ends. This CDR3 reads CASSLELSNTEAFF. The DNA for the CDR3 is TGCGCCAGCAGCTTGGAACTCTCGAACACTGAAGCTTTCTTT.

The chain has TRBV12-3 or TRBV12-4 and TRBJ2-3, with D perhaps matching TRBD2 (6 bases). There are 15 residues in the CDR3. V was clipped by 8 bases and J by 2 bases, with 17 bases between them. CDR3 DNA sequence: TGTGCCAGCGGAAACGGGGGTACTCTCACAGATACGCAGTATTTT. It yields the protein CASGNGGTLTDTQYF.